Below are 9 T cell receptor beta chains sequenced from a single sample in a study of OX40 agonist ivuxolimab in advanced cancers. Assay: immunoSEQ multiplex PCR; the TCRdb copy retains only in-frame clones and omits some. The sample contains about 21,000 clones, more than 80% of which appear only once. The sequenced sample was CD4+ or CD8+ T cells sorted from blood, obtained in a trial of the OX40 agonist ivuxolimab. The receptors stem from an adult with an advanced solid tumor such as melanoma, head and neck, liver or kidney cancer.

The CDR3 sequence: CASSPDQRPYEQYF. The CDR3 DNA reads TGTGCCAGCTCACCTGATCAGCGTCCCTACGAGCAGTACTTC. The chain employs TRBV18 and TRBJ2-7; D not certain. Trimming removed 3 bases at V and 2 bases at J, with 11 bases between. This CDR3 contains 14 residues. In germline, CDR1 is KGHSH, CDR2 LQKENI.

This chain uses TRBV5-1 with TRBJ2-7; the D is unclear. Germline CDR1 reads SGHRS; CDR2 reads YFSETQ. The CDR3 contains 12 residues. V lost 4 bases and J 6 bases, leaving 11 bases between the germline ends. In DNA, the CDR3 is TGCGCCAGCAGCCTTGACCTTACCGAGCAGTACTTC. Translation gives CASSLDLTEQYF.

V usage is TRBV19 and J usage is TRBJ2-7, with D possibly matching TRBD1 (5 bases). The CDR3 runs to 14 residues. V was trimmed by 3 bases and J by 3 bases, leaving 12 bases between them. CDR1 is LNHDA and CDR2 is SQIVND in the germline V gene (reference sequence). CDR3 coding DNA: TGTGCCAGTAGTATCCAGGGTAGCCTCTACGAGCAGTACTTC. This encodes CASSIQGSLYEQYF. Together with reference TRBV19 and TRBJ2-7, the CDR3 gives the full variable domain: DGGITQSPKYLFRKEGQNVTLSCEQNLNHDAMYWYRQDPGQGLRLIYYSQIVNDFQKGDIAEGYSVSREKKESFPLTVTSAQKNPTAFYLCASSIQGSLYEQYFGPGTRLTVT.

The V and J genes are TRBV6-1 and TRBJ1-1; D unclear. CDR3 length: 15 residues. Between the trimmed V and J ends, which lost 6 bases and 1 base, there was a span of 15 bases. CDR1 and CDR2 from the germline V gene are MNHNS and SASEGT. This CDR3 is CASRMVDGSNTEAFF. The CDR3 DNA sequence: TGTGCCAGCAGGATGGTGGACGGGTCGAACACTGAAGCTTTCTTT.

This clone was seen more than once but under ten times. The V call is TRBV28, the J call TRBJ1-1; D is unclear. Trimming pared 5 bases from V and 0 bases from J, leaving 13 bases between. CDR1 is MDHEN, CDR2 SYDVKM, per germline. This CDR3 is built from 15 residues. The CDR3: CASSDGTVMNTEAFF. CDR3 DNA: TGTGCCAGCAGTGACGGAACAGTCATGAACACTGAAGCTTTCTTT.

This chain uses TRBV7-9 with TRBJ1-5, with 9 bases aligning to TRBD1. CDR3 size: 14 residues. Germline values: CDR1 SEHNR, CDR2 FQNEAQ (reference sequence). Unmatched junction bases numbered 5, after V lost 5 bases and J lost 6 bases. The DNA for the CDR3 is TGTGCCAGCAGCCCGGGACAGGGCAGTCAGCCCCAGCATTTT. Protein: CASSPGQGSQPQHF. Supplemented by reference TRBV7-9 and TRBJ1-5, the full variable domain reads DTGVSQNPRHKITKRGQNVTFRCDPISEHNRLYWYRQTLGQGPEFLTYFQNEAQLEKSRLLSDRFSAERPKGSFSTLEIQRTEQGDSAMYLCASSPGQGSQPQHFGDGTRLSIL.

The gene calls are TRBV7-9 and TRBJ1-2; D not resolved. The germline CDR1 and CDR2 sequences are SEHNR and FQNEAQ (reference sequence). Trimming removed 1 base from V and 7 bases from J, with 16 bases in between. The length of the CDR3 is 15 residues. The CDR3 reads CASSLGTGEFSGYTF. DNA of the CDR3: TGTGCCAGCAGCTTAGGGACCGGGGAATTCTCTGGCTACACCTTC.

The CDR3 DNA reads TGTGCCACTAAACCAGGGTCACAGAATCAGCCCCAGCATTTT. Residues: CATKPGSQNQPQHF. The chain joins TRBV27 to TRBJ1-5; weak D call: TRBD1 (5 bases). Trimming took off 10 bases at V and 4 bases at J, with 17 bases between the two ends. Germline assignment: CDR1 MNHEY and CDR2 SMNVEV (reference sequence). CDR3 length: 14 residues.

The V call is TRBV6-6, the J call TRBJ2-7; D tentatively fits TRBD1 or TRBD2 (5 bases each). CDR3 length: 14 amino acids. Germline CDR1 is MNHNY and CDR2 is SVGAGI (reference sequence). V gave up 8 bases and J gave up 0 bases, with 14 bases separating them. As DNA, the CDR3 is TGTGCCAGCCGAGGGGCATTGAGCTCCTACGAGCAGTACTTC. It is translated as CASRGALSSYEQYF.